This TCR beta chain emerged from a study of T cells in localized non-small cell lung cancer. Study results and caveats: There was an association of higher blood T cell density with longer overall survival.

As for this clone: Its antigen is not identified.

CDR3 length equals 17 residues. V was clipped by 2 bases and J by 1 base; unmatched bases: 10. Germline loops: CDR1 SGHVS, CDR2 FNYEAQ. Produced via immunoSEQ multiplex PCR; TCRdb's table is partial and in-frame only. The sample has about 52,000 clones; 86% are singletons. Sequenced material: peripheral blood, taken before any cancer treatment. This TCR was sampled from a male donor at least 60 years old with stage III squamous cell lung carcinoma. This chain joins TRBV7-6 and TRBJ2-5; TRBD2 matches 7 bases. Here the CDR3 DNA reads TGTGCCAGCAGCTTACGTCTGCCTAGCGGATCCCAAGAGACCCAGTACTTC. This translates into CASSLRLPSGSQETQYF.